One and the same sample provided the 32 T cell receptor beta chains below, sequenced in a study of identical twins. In TCRdb, the 5' RACE reads were re-called with MiXCR into one record per CDR3 protein. The table has fewer than 350,000 distinct CDR3 sequences, about 8.9% seen once. These same records also appear under a second study, on yellow fever vaccine responses in identical twins.

Input material: memory (CD45RO+) T cells sorted from blood. The receptors come from a woman aged 18-35 years in good health.

V and J are TRBV7-9 and TRBJ2-1; TRBD2 agrees at 11 bases. Per germline, CDR1 SEHNR and CDR2 FQNEAQ (reference sequence). The CDR3 is made up of 15 amino acids. V was pared by 4 bases and J by 8 bases, with 7 bases of the junction left unmatched. CDR3 sequence: CASSYRLAGRYEQFF. The CDR3 DNA reads as TGTGCCAGCAGCTACCGACTAGCGGGGAGATATGAGCAGTTCTTC. The full variable domain, with the rest looked up from reference TRBV7-9 and TRBJ2-1, is DTGVSQNPRHKITKRGQNVTFRCDPISEHNRLYWYRQTLGQGPEFLTYFQNEAQLEKSRLLSDRFSAERPKGSFSTLEIQRTEQGDSAMYLCASSYRLAGRYEQFFGPGTRLTVL.

This clonotype was recorded at least ten times. The gene calls are TRBV4-2 and TRBJ2-2; 10 nucleotides line up with TRBD1. The CDR3 is 18 residues long. Losses at the gene ends were 1 base for V and 9 bases for J; bases not matched to a gene: 14. The germline CDR1 and CDR2 sequences are LGHNA and YNFKEQ. CDR3 region: CASSQGRSGTGVHRELFF. The CDR3 nucleotides read TGTGCCAGCAGCCAAGGCAGATCCGGGACAGGGGTACACCGGGAGCTGTTTTTT.

V gene TRBV4-2 combines with J gene TRBJ2-6; D gene ambiguous. Per the germline V gene, CDR1 is LGHNA and CDR2 is YNFKEQ. The CDR3 has 17 amino acids. V was cut by 1 base and J by 3 bases, with 13 bases left in between. As DNA, the CDR3 is TGTGCCAGCAGCCAAGGCCCGGCGGCCGGTGGGGCCAACGTCCTGACTTTC. Its translation is CASSQGPAAGGANVLTF.

In this sample, this clonotype turned up a few times. The CDR3 loop reads CSASSGVLAKNIQYF. The CDR3 nucleotides read TGCAGTGCTAGCAGCGGGGTCCTAGCCAAAAACATTCAGTACTTC. The chain links TRBV20-1 to TRBJ2-4, with 7 bases matching TRBD2. Germline V gene lookup returns CDR1 DFQATT and CDR2 SNEGSKA (reference sequence). V shed 3 bases, J shed 0 bases, and the junction held 5 bases outside the gene matches. This CDR3 has 15 amino acids.

This clonotype was counted many times. This chain connects TRBV28 to TRBJ2-1, with 10 bases matching TRBD1. V lost 2 bases to trimming and J lost 0 bases; unmatched junction nucleotides: 1. The CDR3 is 16 amino acids. Germline loops: CDR1 MDHEN, CDR2 SYDVKM. CDR3 loop: CASSLGTGVSYNEQFF. CDR3 nucleotide sequence: TGTGCCAGCAGTTTAGGGACAGGGGTCTCCTACAATGAGCAGTTCTTC. The full variable domain, its missing parts supplied by reference TRBV28 and TRBJ2-1, is DVKVTQSSRYLVKRTGEKVFLECVQDMDHENMFWYRQDPGLGLRLIYFSYDVKMKEKGDIPEGYSVSREKKERFSLILESASTNQTSMYLCASSLGTGVSYNEQFFGPGTRLTVL.

In its sample, this clonotype was seen a few times. The gene calls are TRBV9 and TRBJ2-2; no clear D gene. V lost 1 base to trimming and J lost 6 bases, with 4 bases between them. Germline V gene sequence: CDR1 SGDLS, CDR2 YYNGEE. CDR3 length: 12 residues. As DNA, the CDR3 is TGTGCCAGCAGCGTATCTTCCGGGGAGCTGTTTTTT. Protein sequence: CASSVSSGELFF. Supplemented by reference TRBV9 and TRBJ2-2, the full variable domain reads DSGVTQTPKHLITATGQRVTLRCSPRSGDLSVYWYQQSLDQGLQFLIQYYNGEERAKGNILERFSAQQFPDLHSELNLSSLELGDSALYFCASSVSSGELFFGEGSRLTVL.

This chain joins TRBV11-2 and TRBJ1-1; D gene ambiguous. V was cut by 5 bases and J by 4 bases, with 14 bases left in between. CDR1 is SGHAT and CDR2 is FQNNGV in the germline V gene. The CDR3 has 14 amino acids. CDR3 sequence (DNA): TGTGCCAGCAGCCCCCATTACGGTCCCACTGAAGCTTTCTTT. This encodes CASSPHYGPTEAFF.

This chain links TRBV3-1 with TRBJ2-6; D is undetermined. Looked up from germline, CDR1 is LGHDT and CDR2 is YNNKEL (reference sequence). V lost 4 bases and J 4 bases, leaving 14 bases between the germline ends. The CDR3 length is 16 residues. The CDR3: CASSRKVGSGANVLTF. Here the CDR3 DNA reads TGTGCCAGCAGCCGAAAAGTAGGATCCGGGGCCAACGTCCTGACTTTC.

This clonotype was found a few times. The V call is TRBV10-3, the J call TRBJ1-2; 7 bases agree with TRBD1. Per the germline V gene, CDR1 is ENHRY and CDR2 is SYGVKD. CDR3 length: 14 amino acids. Trimming at V came to 6 bases and at J to 6 bases, leaving 10 bases not matched to a gene. The CDR3 loop reads CAIRPDRLGNGYTF. CDR3 DNA sequence: TGTGCCATCAGACCGGACAGGCTGGGGAATGGCTACACCTTC.

The CDR3 DNA is TGCGCCAGCAGCTCGGGACAGATTAATGAAAAACTGTTTTTT. As protein: CASSSGQINEKLFF. The V call is TRBV5-1, the J call TRBJ1-4; 7 nucleotides agree with TRBD1. CDR1 is SGHRS, CDR2 YFSETQ, per germline. The length of the CDR3 is 14 residues. Germline trimming cut 3 bases from V and 4 bases from J; bases unmatched to any gene: 3.

The rearrangement joins TRBV6-5 to TRBJ2-1, with D perhaps TRBD2 (5 bases). The CDR3 covers 13 residues. The V end lost 0 bases, the J end lost 12 bases, and 12 bases lay between the germline ends. The germline V gene encodes CDR1 MNHEY and CDR2 SVGAGI. The CDR3 loop reads CASSYSGREWQFF. The CDR3 DNA follows: TGTGCCAGCAGTTACTCGGGCCGGGAATGGCAGTTCTTC.

V gene TRBV5-6 combines with J gene TRBJ1-2; D possibly corresponds to TRBD1 (6 bases). CDR3 size: 13 residues. The ends were cut back, 3 bases at V and 3 bases at J, with 9 bases in the middle. CDR1 and CDR2 (germline): SGHDT, YYEEEE. CDR3 amino acids: CASSWDTDYGYTF. The DNA for the CDR3 is TGTGCCAGCAGCTGGGACACCGACTATGGCTACACCTTC.

This clonotype was counted between two and nine times. The V gene is TRBV4-1, the J gene TRBJ2-7; D is uncertain. V shed 0 bases and J shed 6 bases, with 15 bases lying between them. Germline lookup yields CDR1 MGHRA and CDR2 YSYEKL. The CDR3 contains 15 residues. The DNA for the CDR3 is TGCGCCAGCAGCCAAGATGGCCCCCGCGTGGGCGAGCAGTACTTC. It is translated as CASSQDGPRVGEQYF.

The chain is built from TRBV12-3 or TRBV12-4 and TRBJ1-1; no definite D call. The CDR3 runs to 14 residues. V was clipped by 2 bases and J by 5 bases, with 12 bases between them. The CDR3 sequence: CASSLSALGTEAFF. The CDR3 DNA reads as TGTGCCAGCAGTTTATCCGCCTTAGGGACTGAAGCTTTCTTT.

This clonotype has a handful of counts. The chain recombines TRBV7-9 with TRBJ1-1; a possible D gene is TRBD1 (6 bases). Between the trimmed V and J ends, which lost 10 bases and 1 base, there was a span of 10 bases. The CDR3 is made up of 12 amino acids. Germline lookup yields CDR1 SEHNR and CDR2 FQNEAQ (reference sequence). The DNA for the CDR3 is TGTGCCACCACAGGGCAGAACACTGAAGCTTTCTTT. Its protein is CATTGQNTEAFF.

This clonotype showed up just a few times. The chain carries TRBV2 and TRBJ2-1; 7 bases align to TRBD2. The CDR3 has 13 amino acids. Germline V gene sequence: CDR1 SNHLY, CDR2 FYNNEI. V dropped 11 bases and J dropped 6; count of bases not matched to a gene: 10. The CDR3: CARSNPGGNEQFF. The CDR3 nucleotides read TGTGCCCGATCTAACCCGGGGGGCAATGAGCAGTTCTTC.

The chain couples TRBV3-1 to TRBJ1-1, with a weak D call TRBD1 (5 bases). Germline lookup yields CDR1 LGHDT and CDR2 YNNKEL (reference sequence). Trimming shortened V by 3 bases and J by 0 bases, and 8 bases separated the two germline ends. This CDR3 comprises 14 residues. Here the CDR3 reads CASSHWTMNTEAFF. Here the CDR3 DNA reads TGTGCCAGCAGCCATTGGACAATGAACACTGAAGCTTTCTTT.

This clonotype was counted at least ten times. This rearrangement joins TRBV3-1 to TRBJ2-7; D unclear. In germline, CDR1 is LGHDT, CDR2 YNNKEL (reference sequence). The CDR3 loop spans 14 amino acids. Trimming took 4 bases from V and 2 from J, leaving 12 bases between them. As DNA, the CDR3 is TGTGCCAGCAGCCGAGGACCAGGACCCTACGAGCAGTACTTC. It translates to CASSRGPGPYEQYF.

This clonotype was counted a few times. The chain uses TRBV10-2 and TRBJ2-6; no reliable D call. The CDR3 sequence is 14 residues long. The V gene lost 4 bases and the J gene lost 4 bases, with 8 bases spanning the gap. CDR1 is WSHSY, CDR2 SAAADI, per germline. Written as DNA, the CDR3 is TGCGCCAGCAGTGTTGGTTCCGGGGCCAACGTCCTGACTTTC. This sequence encodes CASSVGSGANVLTF.

In this sample, this clonotype turned up many times. The J gene is TRBJ2-1, the V gene TRBV20-1; D unclear. The CDR3 contains 16 residues. CDR1 and CDR2 from the germline V gene are DFQATT and SNEGSKA (reference sequence). Trimming stripped 3 bases from V and 0 bases from J, with 15 bases between. DNA of the CDR3: TGCAGTGCTAGTCCCCTTTTGGCGGCCTCCTACAATGAGCAGTTCTTC. Translated: CSASPLLAASYNEQFF.

This clonotype has a count of ten or more. The J gene is TRBJ1-5, the V gene TRBV10-2; D uncertain. This CDR3 spans 14 amino acids. CDR1 is WSHSY, CDR2 SAAADI, per germline. V lost 6 bases and J 0 bases, leaving 9 bases between the germline ends. The CDR3 region is CASRDGLSNQPQHF. CDR3 in DNA: TGCGCCAGCAGGGACGGACTTAGCAATCAGCCCCAGCATTTT.

This chain connects TRBV2 to TRBJ2-2; 8 bases are shared with TRBD1. Trimming took 10 bases from V and 0 from J; bases not matched to a gene: 7. The length of the CDR3 is 15 residues. Germline V gene lookup returns CDR1 SNHLY and CDR2 FYNNEI. In nucleotides, the CDR3 is TGTGCCACTAACCAGGACAGGGCGAACACCGGGGAGCTGTTTTTT. Translated: CATNQDRANTGELFF.

CDR3 residues: CASSDSQGNTEAFF. In DNA, the CDR3 is TGTGCCAGCAGTGACTCACAGGGTAACACTGAAGCTTTCTTT. The J gene is TRBJ1-1, the V gene TRBV6-4, with a possible D match to TRBD1 (6 bases). The CDR3 is 14 amino acids. Germline V gives CDR1 MRHNA, CDR2 SNTAGT. V was clipped by 0 bases and J by 2 bases, with 7 bases between them.

This clonotype came up a few times. The chain's CDR3 is CASSEEGGRQPQHF. The DNA of the CDR3 is TGTGCCAGCAGTGAAGAGGGGGGCCGGCAGCCCCAGCATTTT. The chain is built from TRBV2 and TRBJ1-5, with a possible D match to TRBD1 (6 bases). The CDR3 has 14 amino acids. The V gene lost 1 base and the J gene lost 7 bases, with 11 bases spanning the gap. Germline loops: CDR1 SNHLY, CDR2 FYNNEI.

This clonotype was counted many times. This CDR3 is CASSYSVNTGELFF. The CDR3 DNA reads as TGTGCCAGCAGTTATAGCGTGAACACCGGGGAGCTGTTTTTT. The chain couples TRBV11-2 to TRBJ2-2; D is perhaps TRBD2 (5 bases). Germline assignment: CDR1 SGHAT and CDR2 FQNNGV. The CDR3 sequence is 14 residues long. Trimming removed 6 bases from V and 1 base from J, with 9 bases in between.

This clonotype has only a few counts. The rearrangement links TRBV9 to TRBJ2-7, with D possibly TRBD2 on 6 matching bases. V shed 0 bases and J shed 3 bases, with 13 bases lying between them. Germline assignment: CDR1 SGDLS and CDR2 YYNGEE. The CDR3 contains 15 residues. DNA for the CDR3: TGTGCCAGCAGCGTAGGTGCGGGACTGCTCTACGAGCAGTACTTC. Amino acids: CASSVGAGLLYEQYF.

This clonotype was recorded a few times. The gene calls are TRBV6-1 and TRBJ2-3; D ambiguous. V dropped 5 bases and J dropped 3 bases, with 12 bases sitting between them. This CDR3 is built from 14 residues. CDR1 is MNHNS, CDR2 SASEGT, per germline. The CDR3 reads CASSRPGSTDTQYF. The CDR3 coding sequence is TGTGCCAGCAGTAGGCCCGGATCGACAGATACGCAGTATTTT.

This clonotype has just a few counts. The DNA of the CDR3 is TGTGCCAGCAGCCCCCGAAGCGGGGCCCCCTACAATGAGCAGTTCTTC. Translating it yields CASSPRSGAPYNEQFF. The rearrangement joins TRBV6-2 or TRBV6-3 to TRBJ2-1; 7 bases align to TRBD2. Per the germline V gene, CDR1 is MNHEY and CDR2 is SVGEGT. The V gene end was trimmed by 6 bases and the J gene end by 2 bases; junction bases not matched to a gene: 10. The CDR3 is 16 amino acids.

This clonotype has just a few counts. This chain links TRBV5-1 with TRBJ1-1; 8 nucleotides line up with TRBD1. This CDR3 comprises 16 residues. V lost 0 bases, J lost 1 base, and 5 bases stayed unmatched. Germline CDR1 is SGHRS and CDR2 is YFSETQ. The CDR3 nucleotides read TGCGCCAGCAGCTTGGGGGCAGGGGGCGCGAACACTGAAGCTTTCTTT. It translates to CASSLGAGGANTEAFF.

This clonotype was counted many times. The chain recombines TRBV2 with TRBJ2-3; 8 bases map to TRBD2. The CDR3 covers 16 residues. The V gene end was trimmed by 10 bases and the J gene end by 1 base; junction bases not matched to a gene: 13. Germline V gene data show CDR1 as SNHLY and CDR2 as FYNNEI. In DNA, the CDR3 is TGTGCCACCACCGCCATGGGACTAGTCGGCACAGATACGCAGTATTTT. It translates to CATTAMGLVGTDTQYF.

This clonotype has at least ten counts. The V call is TRBV6-1, the J call TRBJ1-2, with D unclear. The CDR3 has 12 residues. Between the trimmed V and J ends, which lost 3 bases and 7 bases, there was a span of 9 bases. CDR1 is MNHNS, CDR2 SASEGT, per germline. The CDR3 protein is CASSDNSGGYTF. In DNA, the CDR3 is TGTGCCAGCAGTGACAATTCCGGTGGCTACACCTTC.

This clonotype occurred many times. J is TRBJ1-6 and V is TRBV3-1, with TRBD1 matching 7 bases. V dropped 3 bases and J dropped 6; count of bases not matched to a gene: 2. The CDR3 loop spans 14 amino acids. The germline CDR1 and CDR2 sequences are LGHDT and YNNKEL (reference sequence). The CDR3: CASSQGQRNSPLHF. The DNA for the CDR3 is TGTGCCAGCAGCCAGGGACAGCGTAATTCACCCCTCCACTTT.